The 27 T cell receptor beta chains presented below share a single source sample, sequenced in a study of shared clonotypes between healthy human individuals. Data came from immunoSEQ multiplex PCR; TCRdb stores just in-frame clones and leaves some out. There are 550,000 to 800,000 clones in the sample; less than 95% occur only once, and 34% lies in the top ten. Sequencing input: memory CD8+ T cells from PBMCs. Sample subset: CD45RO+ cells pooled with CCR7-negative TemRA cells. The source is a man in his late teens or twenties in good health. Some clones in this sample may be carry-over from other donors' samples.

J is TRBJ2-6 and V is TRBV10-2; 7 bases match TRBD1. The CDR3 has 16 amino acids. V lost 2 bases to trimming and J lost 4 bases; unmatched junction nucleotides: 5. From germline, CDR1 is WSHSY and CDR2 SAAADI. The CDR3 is CASSEDRVGGANVLTF. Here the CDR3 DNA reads TGCGCCAGCAGTGAGGACAGGGTGGGGGGGGCCAACGTCCTGACTTTC.

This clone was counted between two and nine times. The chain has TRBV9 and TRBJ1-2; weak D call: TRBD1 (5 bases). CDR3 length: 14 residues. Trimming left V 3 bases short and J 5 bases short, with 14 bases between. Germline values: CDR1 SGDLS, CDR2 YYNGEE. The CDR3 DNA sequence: TGTGCCAGCAGCGCGTACGGGGGGAGTTATGGCTACACCTTC. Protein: CASSAYGGSYGYTF.

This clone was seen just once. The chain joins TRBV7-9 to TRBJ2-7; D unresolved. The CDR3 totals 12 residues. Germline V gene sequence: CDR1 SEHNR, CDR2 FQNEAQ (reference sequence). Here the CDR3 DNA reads TGTGTCATTGGAAGCAGCCCCTACGAGCAGTACTTC. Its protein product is CVIGSSPYEQYF. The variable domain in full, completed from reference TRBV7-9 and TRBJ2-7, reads DTGVSQNPRHKITKRGQNVTFRCDPISEHNRLYWYRQTLGQGPEFLTYFQNEAQLEKSRLLSDRFSAERPKGSFSTLEIQRTEQGDSAMYLCVIGSSPYEQYFGPGTRLTVT.

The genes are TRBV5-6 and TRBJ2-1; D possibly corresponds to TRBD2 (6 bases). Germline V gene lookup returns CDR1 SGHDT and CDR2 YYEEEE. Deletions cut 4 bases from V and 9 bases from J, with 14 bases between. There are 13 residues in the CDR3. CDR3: CASSGLEEGEQFF. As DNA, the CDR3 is TGTGCCAGCAGCGGCTTAGAGGAGGGTGAGCAGTTCTTC.

DNA for the CDR3: TGTGCCAGCAGCCTGGCGAGTGGGTACAATGAGCAGTTCTTC. Translating gives CASSLASGYNEQFF. The chain combines TRBV7-3 with TRBJ2-1; D gene unclear. This CDR3 has 14 amino acids. V was trimmed by 5 bases and J by 4 bases, leaving 12 bases between them. Germline V gene lookup returns CDR1 SGHTA and CDR2 FQGTGA. The full variable domain, its missing parts supplied by reference TRBV7-3 and TRBJ2-1, is GAGVSQTPSNKVTEKGKYVELRCDPISGHTALYWYRQSLGQGPEFLIYFQGTGAADDSGLPNDRFFAVRPEGSVSTLKIQRTERGDSAVYLCASSLASGYNEQFFGPGTRLTVL.

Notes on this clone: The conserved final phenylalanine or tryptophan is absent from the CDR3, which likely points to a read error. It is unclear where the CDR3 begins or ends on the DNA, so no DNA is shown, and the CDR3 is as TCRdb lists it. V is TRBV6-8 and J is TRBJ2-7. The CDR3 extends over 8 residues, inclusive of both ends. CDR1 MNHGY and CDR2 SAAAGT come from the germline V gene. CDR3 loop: CASRWPSR.

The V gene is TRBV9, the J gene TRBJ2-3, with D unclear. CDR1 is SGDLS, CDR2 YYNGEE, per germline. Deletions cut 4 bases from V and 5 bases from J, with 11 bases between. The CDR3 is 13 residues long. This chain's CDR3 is CASSPRSLDTQYF. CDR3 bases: TGTGCCAGCAGCCCTCGGAGCTTAGATACGCAGTATTTT. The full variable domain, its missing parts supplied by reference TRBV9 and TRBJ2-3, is DSGVTQTPKHLITATGQRVTLRCSPRSGDLSVYWYQQSLDQGLQFLIQYYNGEERAKGNILERFSAQQFPDLHSELNLSSLELGDSALYFCASSPRSLDTQYFGPGTRLTVL.

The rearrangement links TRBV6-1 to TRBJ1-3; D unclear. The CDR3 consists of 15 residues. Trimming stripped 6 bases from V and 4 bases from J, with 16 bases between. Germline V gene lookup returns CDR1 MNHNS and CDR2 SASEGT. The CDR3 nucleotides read TGTGCCAGCAGCGGGGTGGCAGGCACAGGAAACACCATATATTTT. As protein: CASSGVAGTGNTIYF.

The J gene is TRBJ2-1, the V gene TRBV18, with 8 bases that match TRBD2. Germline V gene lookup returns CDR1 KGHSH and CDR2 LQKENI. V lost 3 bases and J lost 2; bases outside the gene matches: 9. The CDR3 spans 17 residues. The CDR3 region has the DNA TGTGCCAGCTCACCCTCCGGGGCGGGAGGACCCTACAATGAGCAGTTCTTC. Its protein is CASSPSGAGGPYNEQFF.

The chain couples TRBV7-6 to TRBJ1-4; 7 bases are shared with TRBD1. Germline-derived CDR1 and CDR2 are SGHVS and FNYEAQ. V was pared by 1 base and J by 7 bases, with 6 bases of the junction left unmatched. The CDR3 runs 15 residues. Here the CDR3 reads CASSLGDSGGEKLFF. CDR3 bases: TGTGCCAGCAGCTTAGGGGACAGCGGAGGTGAAAAACTGTTTTTT. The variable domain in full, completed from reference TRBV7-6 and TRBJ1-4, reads GAGVSQSPRYKVTKRGQDVALRCDPISGHVSLYWYRQALGQGPEFLTYFNYEAQQDKSGLPNDRFSAERPEGSISTLTIQRTEQRDSAMYRCASSLGDSGGEKLFFGSGTQLSVL.

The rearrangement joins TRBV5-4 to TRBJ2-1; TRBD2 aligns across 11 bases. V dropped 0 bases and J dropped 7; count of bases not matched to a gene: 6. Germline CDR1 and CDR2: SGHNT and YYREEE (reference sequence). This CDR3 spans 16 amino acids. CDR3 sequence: CASSLGLAGIQNEQFF. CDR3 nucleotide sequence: TGTGCCAGCAGCTTGGGACTAGCGGGAATACAGAATGAGCAGTTCTTC.

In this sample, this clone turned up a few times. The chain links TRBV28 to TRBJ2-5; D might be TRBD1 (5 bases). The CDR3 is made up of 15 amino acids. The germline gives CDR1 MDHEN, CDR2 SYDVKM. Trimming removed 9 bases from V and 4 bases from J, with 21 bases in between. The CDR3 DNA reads TGTGCCAGTAGGCCGGACACCACCCACCCAGAGACCCAGTACTTC. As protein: CASRPDTTHPETQYF.

CDR3 region: CASSYGGRETQYF. CDR3 nucleotide sequence: TGTGCCAGCAGCTACGGAGGGAGGGAGACCCAGTACTTC. The rearrangement joins TRBV7-3 to TRBJ2-5, with TRBD2 as a possible D gene (6 bases). Trimming cost V 4 bases and J 5 bases, with 11 bases left between them. This CDR3 region has 13 residues. Germline CDR1 and CDR2: SGHTA and FQGTGA.

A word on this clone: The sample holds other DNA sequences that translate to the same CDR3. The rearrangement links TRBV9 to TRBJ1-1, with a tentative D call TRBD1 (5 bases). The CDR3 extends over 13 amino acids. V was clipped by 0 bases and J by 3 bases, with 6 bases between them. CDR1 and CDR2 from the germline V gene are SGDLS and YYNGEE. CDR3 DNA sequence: TGTGCCAGCAGCGTAGGGGGGGACACTGAAGCTTTCTTT. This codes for CASSVGGDTEAFF.

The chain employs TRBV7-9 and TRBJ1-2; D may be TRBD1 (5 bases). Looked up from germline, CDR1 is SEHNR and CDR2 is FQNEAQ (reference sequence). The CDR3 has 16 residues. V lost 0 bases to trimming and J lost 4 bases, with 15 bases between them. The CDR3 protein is CASSLAGLTGGYGYTF. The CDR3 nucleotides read TGTGCCAGCAGCTTAGCCGGACTGACCGGGGGCTATGGCTACACCTTC.

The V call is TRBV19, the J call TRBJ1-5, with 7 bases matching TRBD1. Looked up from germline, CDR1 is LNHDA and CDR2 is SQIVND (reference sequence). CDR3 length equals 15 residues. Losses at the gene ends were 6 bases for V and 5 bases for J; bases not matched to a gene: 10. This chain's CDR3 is CASSPGGGGDQPQHF. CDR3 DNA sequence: TGTGCCAGTAGCCCTGGAGGGGGCGGAGATCAGCCCCAGCATTTT.

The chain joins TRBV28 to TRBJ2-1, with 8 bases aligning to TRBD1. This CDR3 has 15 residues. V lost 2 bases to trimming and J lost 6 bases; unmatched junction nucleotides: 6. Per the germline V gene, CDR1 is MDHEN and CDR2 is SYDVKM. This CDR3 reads CASSLIDRGGNEQFF. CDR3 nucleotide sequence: TGTGCCAGCAGTTTAATCGACAGGGGCGGCAATGAGCAGTTCTTC.

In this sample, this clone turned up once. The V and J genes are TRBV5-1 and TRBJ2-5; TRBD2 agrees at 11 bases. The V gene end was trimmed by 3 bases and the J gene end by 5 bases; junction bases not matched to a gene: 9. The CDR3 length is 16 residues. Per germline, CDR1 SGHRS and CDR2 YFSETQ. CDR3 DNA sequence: TGCGCCAGCAGCTCGATGGGACTAGCGGATGGGGAGACCCAGTACTTC. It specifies CASSSMGLADGETQYF.

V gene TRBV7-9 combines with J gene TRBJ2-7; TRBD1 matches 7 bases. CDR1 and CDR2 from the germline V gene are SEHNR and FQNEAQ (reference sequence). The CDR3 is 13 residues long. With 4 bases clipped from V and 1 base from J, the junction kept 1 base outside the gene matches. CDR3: CASSSQGSYEQYF. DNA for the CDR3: TGTGCCAGCAGCTCACAGGGGTCCTACGAGCAGTACTTC.

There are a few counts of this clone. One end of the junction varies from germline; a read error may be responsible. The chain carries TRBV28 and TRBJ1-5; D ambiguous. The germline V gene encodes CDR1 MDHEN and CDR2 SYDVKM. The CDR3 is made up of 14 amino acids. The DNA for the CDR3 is TGTGCCAGCACTTTAGTTTCCCCCAATCAGCCCCAGCATTTT. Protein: CASTLVSPNQPQHF. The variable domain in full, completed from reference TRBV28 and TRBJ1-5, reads DVKVTQSSRYLVKRTGEKVFLECVQDMDHENMFWYRQDPGLGLRLIYFSYDVKMKEKGDIPEGYSVSREKKERFSLILESASTNQTSMYLCASTLVSPNQPQHFGDGTRLSIL.

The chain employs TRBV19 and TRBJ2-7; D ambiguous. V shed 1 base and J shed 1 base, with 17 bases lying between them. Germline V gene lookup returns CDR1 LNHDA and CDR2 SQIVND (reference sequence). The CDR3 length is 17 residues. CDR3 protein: CASSIGDWNSPSYEQYF. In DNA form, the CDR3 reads TGTGCCAGTAGTATAGGAGATTGGAACAGTCCATCCTACGAGCAGTACTTC. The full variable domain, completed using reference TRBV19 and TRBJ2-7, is DGGITQSPKYLFRKEGQNVTLSCEQNLNHDAMYWYRQDPGQGLRLIYYSQIVNDFQKGDIAEGYSVSREKKESFPLTVTSAQKNPTAFYLCASSIGDWNSPSYEQYFGPGTRLTVT.

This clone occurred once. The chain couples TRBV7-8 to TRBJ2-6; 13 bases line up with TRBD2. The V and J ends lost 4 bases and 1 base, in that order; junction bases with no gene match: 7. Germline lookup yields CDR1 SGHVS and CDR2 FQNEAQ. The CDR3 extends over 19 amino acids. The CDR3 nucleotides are TGTGCCAGCAGCTCGGGACTAGCGGGGACAATATCTGGGGCCAACGTCCTGACTTTC. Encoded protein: CASSSGLAGTISGANVLTF.

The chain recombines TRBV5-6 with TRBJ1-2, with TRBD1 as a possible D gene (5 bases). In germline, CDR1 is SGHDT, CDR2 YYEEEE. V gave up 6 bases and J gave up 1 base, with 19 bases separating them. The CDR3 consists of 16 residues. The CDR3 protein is CASILGARIFNYGYTF. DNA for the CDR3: TGTGCCAGCATCCTAGGGGCGAGAATTTTTAACTATGGCTACACCTTC.

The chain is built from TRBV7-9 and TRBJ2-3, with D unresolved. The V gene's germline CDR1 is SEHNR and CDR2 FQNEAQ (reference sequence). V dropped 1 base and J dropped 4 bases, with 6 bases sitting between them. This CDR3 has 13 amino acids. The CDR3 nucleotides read TGTGCCAGCAGCTTAGGGACCGCAGATACGCAGTATTTT. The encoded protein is CASSLGTADTQYF.

The CDR3 nucleotides read TGTGCCAGCAGCTTAGGCCCCCTAGCGGGAGGGAGCTCCTACAATGAGCAGTTCTTC. As protein: CASSLGPLAGGSSYNEQFF. The J gene is TRBJ2-1, the V gene TRBV13; the match to TRBD2 covers 12 bases. The CDR3 is made up of 19 amino acids. J gave up 0 bases and V 0 bases, and 6 bases lay outside the gene matches. Germline CDR1 reads PRHDT; CDR2 reads FYEKMQ (reference sequence).

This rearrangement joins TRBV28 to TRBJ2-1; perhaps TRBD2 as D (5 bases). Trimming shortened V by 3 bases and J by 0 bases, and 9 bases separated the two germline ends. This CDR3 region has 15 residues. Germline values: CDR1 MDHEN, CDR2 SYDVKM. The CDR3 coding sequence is TGTGCCAGCAGTTTGCATGGGAGCTCCTACAATGAGCAGTTCTTC. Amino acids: CASSLHGSSYNEQFF.

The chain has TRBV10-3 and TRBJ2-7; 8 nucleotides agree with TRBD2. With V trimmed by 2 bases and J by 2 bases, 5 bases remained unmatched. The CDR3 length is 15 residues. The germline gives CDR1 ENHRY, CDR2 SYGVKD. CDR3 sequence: CAISESGREAYEQYF. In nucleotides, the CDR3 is TGTGCCATCAGTGAGAGTGGGCGGGAGGCCTACGAGCAGTACTTC.